Listed below are T cell receptor beta chains from one sample, sequenced in a study of T cell responses to AZD1222 COVID-19 vaccine. Generated by immunoSEQ multiplex PCR, the TCRdb table keeps only in-frame clones and is missing some. The sample holds 100,000 to 110,000 clones, about 87% seen once. The sequenced sample was peripheral blood, obtained on day 0 of AZD1222 vaccination. Source of these receptors: an adult in good health. Both conserved end residues are part of each CDR3. The D gene is left open where the match is weak. Not every row has a clone size; where given, it reads once, few, many or a size class.

J gene,clone size,D gene,V gene,CDR3 protein,CDR3 DNA
TRBJ1-1,-,-,TRBV9,CASSVGGAGLTEAFF,TGTGCCAGCAGCGTAGGAGGGGCCGGGCTCACTGAAGCTTTCTTT
TRBJ1-2,-,TRBD1,TRBV11-2,CASSLRTGGNYGYTF,TGTGCCAGCAGCTTAAGGACAGGGGGCAACTATGGCTACACCTTC
TRBJ1-2,few,TRBD1,TRBV5-5,CASSLEISGQLNYGYTF,TGTGCCAGCAGCTTGGAGATATCGGGACAGCTAAACTATGGCTACACCTTC
TRBJ1-2,-,-,TRBV24-1,CATSDSGPQVGGYTF,TGTGCCACCAGTGATTCTGGACCACAGGTCGGCGGCTACACCTTC
TRBJ2-3,-,TRBD2,TRBV12-5,CASGLVLRSGSSPTDTQYF,TGTGCTAGTGGTTTGGTACTCAGAAGCGGGAGCTCCCCTACGGATACGCAGTATTTT
TRBJ2-2,-,TRBD1,TRBV6-5,CASIVQGANTGELFF,TGTGCCAGTATAGTCCAGGGGGCGAACACCGGGGAGCTGTTTTTT
TRBJ2-1,-,-,TRBV7-3,CASSPSGRTNNEQFF,TGTGCCAGCAGCCCAAGTGGACGGACCAACAATGAGCAGTTCTTC
TRBJ2-1,-,-,TRBV11-2,CASSLWALRGYNEQFF,TGTGCCAGCAGCTTATGGGCCCTAAGAGGCTACAATGAGCAGTTCTTC
TRBJ2-5,-,TRBD2,TRBV7-2,CASSFRTSPYIQETQYF,TGTGCCAGCAGCTTTAGGACTAGCCCTTACATCCAAGAGACCCAGTACTTC
TRBJ1-5,-,-,TRBV18,CASSSGGSNQPQHF,TGTGCCAGCTCATCGGGTGGTAGCAATCAGCCCCAGCATTTT